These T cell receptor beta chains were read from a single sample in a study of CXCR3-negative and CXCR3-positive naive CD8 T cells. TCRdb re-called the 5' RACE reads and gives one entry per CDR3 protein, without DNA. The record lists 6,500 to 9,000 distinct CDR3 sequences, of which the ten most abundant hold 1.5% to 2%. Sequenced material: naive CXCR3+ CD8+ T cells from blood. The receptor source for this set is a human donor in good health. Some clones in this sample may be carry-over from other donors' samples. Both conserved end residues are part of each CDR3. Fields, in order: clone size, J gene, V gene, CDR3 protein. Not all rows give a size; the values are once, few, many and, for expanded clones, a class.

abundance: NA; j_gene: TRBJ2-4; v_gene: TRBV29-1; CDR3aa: CSVEVPDRKNIQYF
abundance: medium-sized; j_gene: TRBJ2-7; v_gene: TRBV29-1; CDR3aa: CSVDGGTRGYEQYF
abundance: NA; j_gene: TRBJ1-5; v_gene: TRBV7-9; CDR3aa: CASSPGIGNQPQHF
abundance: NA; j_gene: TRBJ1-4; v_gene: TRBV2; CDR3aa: CASRFTKPGQELPSNEKLFF
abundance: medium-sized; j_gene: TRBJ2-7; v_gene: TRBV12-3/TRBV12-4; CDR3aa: CASSLSVAGDRYEQYF
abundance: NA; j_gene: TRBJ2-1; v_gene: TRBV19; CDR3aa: CASAALPASDEQFF
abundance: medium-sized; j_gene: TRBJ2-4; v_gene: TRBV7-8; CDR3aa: CASSFYQGQNIQYF
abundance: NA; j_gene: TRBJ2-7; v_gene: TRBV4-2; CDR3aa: CASSQDLGSYEQYF
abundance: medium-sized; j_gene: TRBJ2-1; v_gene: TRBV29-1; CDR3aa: CSVAGRGRYNEQFF
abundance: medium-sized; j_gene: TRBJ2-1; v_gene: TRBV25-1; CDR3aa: CASSGLSMGYYNEQFF
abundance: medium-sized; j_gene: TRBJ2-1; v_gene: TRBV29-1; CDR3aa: CSVVATSGAAYNEQFF
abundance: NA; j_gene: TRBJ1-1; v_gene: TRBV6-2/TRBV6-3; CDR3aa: CASSPILRRGYADTEAFF
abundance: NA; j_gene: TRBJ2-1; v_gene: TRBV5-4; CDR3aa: CAIYPEGTFYNEQFF
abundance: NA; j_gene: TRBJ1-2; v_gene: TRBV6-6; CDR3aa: CASSSTLGGGYTF
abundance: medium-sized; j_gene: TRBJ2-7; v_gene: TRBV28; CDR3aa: CASSFWGQGLSYEQYF
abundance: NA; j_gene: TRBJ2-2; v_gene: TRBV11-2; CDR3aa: CASSLYKNTGELFF
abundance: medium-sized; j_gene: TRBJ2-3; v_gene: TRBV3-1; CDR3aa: CASSLLATSGRTDTQYF
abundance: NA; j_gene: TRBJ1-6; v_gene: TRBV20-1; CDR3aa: CSARTTGESTNSPLHF
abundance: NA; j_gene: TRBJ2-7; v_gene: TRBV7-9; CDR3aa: CASSFQGYEQYF
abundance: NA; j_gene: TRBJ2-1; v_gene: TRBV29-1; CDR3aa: CSVEGLAGHNYNEQFF
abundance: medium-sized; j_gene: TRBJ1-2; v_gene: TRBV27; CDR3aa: CASSLEDRGFYGYTF
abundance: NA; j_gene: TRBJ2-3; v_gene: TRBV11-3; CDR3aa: CASSSTPRDREYDTQYF
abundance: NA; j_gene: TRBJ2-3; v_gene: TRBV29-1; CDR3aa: CTFRLAGADTQYF
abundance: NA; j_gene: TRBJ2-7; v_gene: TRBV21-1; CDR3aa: CASSSPGQGKIYEQYF
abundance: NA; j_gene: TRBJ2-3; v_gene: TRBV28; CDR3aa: CASSSPTPIAGGVDTQYF
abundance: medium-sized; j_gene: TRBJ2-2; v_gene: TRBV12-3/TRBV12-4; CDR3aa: CASRETGELFF
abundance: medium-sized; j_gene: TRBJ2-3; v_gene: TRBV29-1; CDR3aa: CSVDSVSSGTSTDTQYF
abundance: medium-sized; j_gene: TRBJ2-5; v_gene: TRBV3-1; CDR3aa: CASSQKRGGTSGSHQETQYF
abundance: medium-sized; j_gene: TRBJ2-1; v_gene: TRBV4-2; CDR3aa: CASSQDAEPNYNEQFF
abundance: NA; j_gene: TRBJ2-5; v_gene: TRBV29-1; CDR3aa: CSVGGVKETQYF
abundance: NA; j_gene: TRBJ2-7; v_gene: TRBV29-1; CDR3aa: CSVESGSSYEQYF
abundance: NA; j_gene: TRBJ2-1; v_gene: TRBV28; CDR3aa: CARRDRGNNEQFF
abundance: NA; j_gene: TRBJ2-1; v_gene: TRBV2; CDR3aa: CASSEVGSGGNNYNEQFF
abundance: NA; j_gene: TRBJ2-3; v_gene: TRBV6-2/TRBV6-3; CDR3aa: CASNELAGASTDTQYF
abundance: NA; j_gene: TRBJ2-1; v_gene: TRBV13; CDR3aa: CASSSINNEQFF
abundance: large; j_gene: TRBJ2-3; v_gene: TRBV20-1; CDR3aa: CSANPLLAGVLDTQYF
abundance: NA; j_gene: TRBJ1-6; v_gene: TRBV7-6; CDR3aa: CASSGTVPSSSYNSPLHF
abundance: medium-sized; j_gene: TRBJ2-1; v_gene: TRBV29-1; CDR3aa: CSVVNENSYNEQFF
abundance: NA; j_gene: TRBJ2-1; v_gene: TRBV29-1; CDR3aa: CSVPAEASSPYNEQFF
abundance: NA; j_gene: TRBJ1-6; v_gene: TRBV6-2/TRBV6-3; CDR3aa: CASSPIGDSYNSPLHF
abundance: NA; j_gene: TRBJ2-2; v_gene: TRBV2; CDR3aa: CASSEPGELFF
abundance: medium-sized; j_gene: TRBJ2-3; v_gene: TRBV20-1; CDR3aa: CSARDPRPGSTDTQYF
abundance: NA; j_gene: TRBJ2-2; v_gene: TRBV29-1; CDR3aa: CSVAQEREGRSTGELFF